The 28 T cell receptor beta chains below were found in one sample sequenced in a study of Ad26.COV2.S vaccination and SARS-CoV-2 variants (dated by TCRdb to the early 2020s). The receptor library was made with the immunoSEQ multiplex PCR assay. TCRdb took over this immuneACCESS table, retaining in-frame rearrangements with V and J assigned. Such tables are incomplete; in checked studies, under half of the missing clones stem from an unresolved V gene, and the remainder is unexplained. The table for this sample lists about 420,000 clones; approximately 90% of them were counted only once. The top ten constitute around 3.6% of the sample. Explained via the paper, the treatment or condition label denotes: roughly 18 received Ad26.COV2.S at low or high dose, single or two shots; roughly five received placebo; per-sample allocation not given. Repertoires of vaccine and placebo recipients were sequenced from samples taken on day 63 after the first injection.

Sequenced material: peripheral blood, taken in a trial of Ad26.COV2.S vaccine versus placebo. All receptors come from a person between 18 and 65 years old who received the Ad26.COV2.S COVID-19 vaccine or a placebo.

The rearrangement links TRBV2 to TRBJ2-3; 11 nucleotides match TRBD2. The CDR3 loop spans 15 amino acids. Trimming cost V 2 bases and J 3 bases; bases outside gene matches: 1. Germline-derived CDR1 and CDR2 are SNHLY and FYNNEI. In DNA form, the CDR3 reads TGTGCCAGCAGTGAACTAGCGGGGGGTACAGATACGCAGTATTTT. As protein: CASSELAGGTDTQYF.

V usage is TRBV6-5 and J usage is TRBJ1-6, with 12 bases matching TRBD1. Germline values: CDR1 MNHEY, CDR2 SVGAGI. V gave up 6 bases and J gave up 9 bases; unmatched junction bases: 3. This CDR3 comprises 14 residues. In DNA, the CDR3 is TGTGCCAGCAGCCGGGACAGGGGGCTTTCACCCCTCCACTTT. This encodes CASSRDRGLSPLHF.

The rearrangement links TRBV6-5 to TRBJ1-2; 9 bases map to TRBD1. There are 13 residues in the CDR3. CDR1 and CDR2 from the germline V gene are MNHEY and SVGAGI. Unmatched junction bases numbered 7, after V lost 5 bases and J lost 9 bases. Here the CDR3 DNA reads TGTGCCAGCAGTCTGACAGGGGGAAGGAGCTACACCTTC. Translation gives CASSLTGGRSYTF.

This chain links TRBV7-9 with TRBJ1-5; the D is unclear. The CDR3 totals 18 residues. Trimming removed 5 bases at V and 0 bases at J, with 20 bases between. The germline V gene encodes CDR1 SEHNR and CDR2 FQNEAQ (reference sequence). CDR3: CASSHGLLLGNSNQPQHF. CDR3 sequence (DNA): TGTGCCAGCAGCCATGGACTCCTTCTGGGGAATAGCAATCAGCCCCAGCATTTT. Variable domain in full (rest from reference TRBV7-9 and TRBJ1-5): DTGVSQNPRHKITKRGQNVTFRCDPISEHNRLYWYRQTLGQGPEFLTYFQNEAQLEKSRLLSDRFSAERPKGSFSTLEIQRTEQGDSAMYLCASSHGLLLGNSNQPQHFGDGTRLSIL.

The chain carries TRBV6-2 or TRBV6-3 and TRBJ2-3; D gene ambiguous. This CDR3 region has 16 residues. V dropped 0 bases and J dropped 6 bases, with 16 bases sitting between them. Germline values: CDR1 MNHEY, CDR2 SVGEGT. This CDR3 reads CASSYSSRSATDTQYF. CDR3 nucleotide sequence: TGTGCCAGCAGTTACTCGAGTCGGTCAGCCACGGATACGCAGTATTTT.

The chain employs TRBV7-2 and TRBJ1-2, with 9 bases aligning to TRBD1. The V segment lost 5 bases and the J segment 0 bases; nucleotides outside the gene matches: 4. The CDR3 is 15 residues long. Germline V gene sequence: CDR1 SGHTA, CDR2 FQGNSA. DNA for the CDR3: TGTGCCAGCAGCCCCCGGACAGGGGCTAACTATGGCTACACCTTC. It specifies CASSPRTGANYGYTF.

This chain connects TRBV4-3 to TRBJ1-5; D possibly corresponds to TRBD1 (6 bases). The germline V gene has CDR1 LGHNA and CDR2 YSLEER. This CDR3 contains 15 residues. Trimming shortened V by 8 bases and J by 1 base, and 15 bases separated the two germline ends. DNA of the CDR3: TGCGCCAGCTCCTTAGGGGGGGCGAGCAATCAGCCCCAGCATTTT. Translating it yields CASSLGGASNQPQHF.

J is TRBJ2-7 and V is TRBV6-2 or TRBV6-3; D perhaps matches TRBD1 (6 bases). There are 15 residues in the CDR3. The germline V gene has CDR1 MNHEY and CDR2 SVGEGT. V lost 2 bases to trimming and J lost 3 bases, with 14 bases between them. Written as DNA, the CDR3 is TGTGCCAGCAGTTACGCCAGGGGATCTCTCTACGAGCAGTACTTC. This translates into CASSYARGSLYEQYF.

This sequence joins TRBV7-9 and TRBJ2-3; D is ambiguous. Germline V gene data show CDR1 as SEHNR and CDR2 as FQNEAQ (reference sequence). This CDR3 has 15 amino acids. Trimming left V 2 bases short and J 6 bases short, with 15 bases between. The CDR3 here is CASSLLNMPSDTQYF. CDR3 coding DNA: TGTGCCAGCAGCTTACTGAACATGCCCTCGGATACGCAGTATTTT. Full variable domain (missing parts from reference TRBV7-9 and TRBJ2-3): DTGVSQNPRHKITKRGQNVTFRCDPISEHNRLYWYRQTLGQGPEFLTYFQNEAQLEKSRLLSDRFSAERPKGSFSTLEIQRTEQGDSAMYLCASSLLNMPSDTQYFGPGTRLTVL.

The chain couples TRBV7-2 to TRBJ2-7; TRBD2 is a possible D gene (6 bases). CDR3 length equals 15 residues. Deletions cut 1 base from V and 6 bases from J, with 16 bases between. Germline CDR1 SGHTA, CDR2 FQGNSA. Here the CDR3 DNA reads TGTGCCAGCAGCTTAGGCCTTATGGGGGGAAGCGAGCAGTACTTC. Translated, it gives CASSLGLMGGSEQYF.

The chain recombines TRBV11-2 with TRBJ1-4, with TRBD1 as a possible D gene (5 bases). Germline values: CDR1 SGHAT, CDR2 FQNNGV. V lost 3 bases and J lost 0, with 11 bases in between. This CDR3 is built from 16 residues. CDR3: CASSFGTFTTNEKLFF. DNA for the CDR3: TGTGCCAGCAGCTTTGGGACTTTTACAACTAATGAAAAACTGTTTTTT.

CDR3 in amino acids: CASSQGGANEKLFF. The CDR3 DNA reads TGTGCCAGCAGCCAGGGGGGTGCTAATGAAAAACTGTTTTTT. J is TRBJ1-4 and V is TRBV7-2, with 7 nucleotides matching TRBD1. CDR1 SGHTA and CDR2 FQGNSA come from the germline V gene. Germline trimming cut 5 bases from V and 3 bases from J; bases unmatched to any gene: 3. This CDR3 region has 14 residues.

The gene calls are TRBV11-2 and TRBJ1-1; a possible D gene is TRBD1 (6 bases). This CDR3 comprises 16 residues. V was trimmed by 0 bases and J by 3 bases, leaving 14 bases between them. Germline CDR1 reads SGHAT; CDR2 reads FQNNGV. This chain's CDR3 is CASSLDPGALYTEAFF. The CDR3 DNA reads TGTGCCAGCAGCTTAGACCCGGGGGCACTGTACACTGAAGCTTTCTTT.

V is TRBV11-2 and J is TRBJ1-3; D is uncertain. The CDR3 runs to 18 residues. Germline assignment: CDR1 SGHAT and CDR2 FQNNGV. Trimming shortened V by 2 bases and J by 0 bases, and 17 bases separated the two germline ends. In nucleotides, the CDR3 is TGTGCCAGCAGCTTAAATCCGTCTCCAACACGCTCTGGAAACACCATATATTTT. This sequence encodes CASSLNPSPTRSGNTIYF.

The rearrangement joins TRBV10-1 to TRBJ2-7; the match to TRBD1 covers 9 bases. Trimming at V came to 5 bases and at J to 3 bases, leaving 11 bases not matched to a gene. The germline gives CDR1 WNHNN, CDR2 SYGVQD (reference sequence). This CDR3 contains 16 residues. CDR3: CASSPHRDRANYEQYF. The CDR3 nucleotides are TGCGCCAGCAGTCCTCACCGGGACAGGGCAAACTACGAGCAGTACTTC.

The V gene is TRBV10-1, the J gene TRBJ2-3; D could derive from TRBD1 or TRBD2 (6 bases each). The germline V gene has CDR1 WNHNN and CDR2 SYGVQD (reference sequence). The V end was cut by 4 bases, the J end by 3 bases, with 11 bases between. The CDR3 is 14 residues long. The CDR3 loop reads CASSVGGGTDTQYF. The CDR3 DNA sequence: TGCGCCAGCAGTGTAGGAGGGGGAACAGATACGCAGTATTTT.

The chain combines TRBV7-3 with TRBJ2-3; D is perhaps TRBD2 (6 bases). The CDR3 runs 16 residues. Germline-derived CDR1 and CDR2 are SGHTA and FQGTGA. Trimming pared 1 base from V and 1 base from J, leaving 12 bases between. For the CDR3, the DNA is TGTGCCAGCAGCTTAAGGGTGGGACTGGGCACAGATACGCAGTATTTT. It encodes CASSLRVGLGTDTQYF.

V usage is TRBV27 and J usage is TRBJ2-2; 9 bases are shared with TRBD1. V shed 4 bases and J 5 bases; nucleotides not matched to a gene: 8. CDR3 length: 16 residues. Per germline, CDR1 MNHEY and CDR2 SMNVEV (reference sequence). The CDR3 reads CASSSGTGLRTGELFF. CDR3 DNA sequence: TGTGCCAGCAGTTCTGGGACAGGGCTTAGAACCGGGGAGCTGTTTTTT.

The rearrangement joins TRBV3-1 (or the pseudogene TRBV3-2) to TRBJ2-7, with 9 bases aligning to TRBD2. The CDR3 consists of 16 residues. The ends lost 0 bases at V and 1 base at J; junction bases unmatched: 4. Germline CDR1 and CDR2: LGHDT and YNNKEL (reference sequence). CDR3 region: CASSQEWRGGSYEQYF. For the CDR3, the DNA is TGTGCCAGCAGCCAAGAGTGGCGGGGGGGTTCCTACGAGCAGTACTTC.

CDR3 nucleotide sequence: TGTGCCAGCAGCTTGACCTGGACAGGTACCCGGGAGCAGTTCTTC. This gives the protein CASSLTWTGTREQFF. The chain combines TRBV5-6 with TRBJ2-1; 7 bases match TRBD1. The ends lost 1 base at V and 10 bases at J; junction bases unmatched: 11. CDR1 and CDR2 (germline): SGHDT, YYEEEE. This CDR3 has 15 amino acids.

This chain uses TRBV7-3 with TRBJ2-1; tentatively, D is TRBD2 (5 bases). CDR3 size: 13 residues. CDR1 is SGHTA, CDR2 FQGTGA, per germline. Between the trimmed V and J ends, which lost 2 bases and 8 bases, there was a span of 10 bases. DNA of the CDR3: TGTGCCAGCAGCTTAGGGTTCGGGGATGAGCAGTTCTTC. It yields the protein CASSLGFGDEQFF.

The DNA of the CDR3 is TGTGCCAGCAGTTACTCGCCCACTGAAGCTTTCTTT. Translated, it gives CASSYSPTEAFF. J is TRBJ1-1 and V is TRBV6-2 or TRBV6-3; D gene uncertain. Germline V gene sequence: CDR1 MNHEY, CDR2 SVGEGT. There are 12 residues in the CDR3. The V and J ends lost 0 bases and 4 bases respectively, with 3 bases between them.

In this sample, this clone turned up once. V and J are TRBV9 and TRBJ2-1, with 13 bases aligning to TRBD2. V was clipped by 2 bases and J by 7 bases; unmatched bases: 3. CDR3 length: 15 residues. Germline V gene lookup returns CDR1 SGDLS and CDR2 YYNGEE. The CDR3 protein is CASSVTSGGLNEQFF. CDR3 nucleotides: TGTGCCAGCAGCGTGACTAGCGGGGGGCTTAATGAGCAGTTCTTC.

The chain carries TRBV6-2 or TRBV6-3 and TRBJ2-5; D assignment may be TRBD1 or TRBD2 (5 bases each). Germline CDR1 MNHEY, CDR2 SVGEGT. V gave up 0 bases and J gave up 9 bases, with 14 bases separating them. This CDR3 has 14 amino acids. CDR3 protein: CASSYSGTRGAQYF. As DNA, the CDR3 is TGTGCCAGCAGTTACTCGGGGACGCGAGGGGCCCAGTACTTC.

This chain connects TRBV6-2 or TRBV6-3 to TRBJ2-3; D ambiguous. The CDR3 runs to 14 residues. Deletions cut 2 bases from V and 5 bases from J, with 11 bases between. The V gene's germline CDR1 is MNHEY and CDR2 SVGEGT. The DNA for the CDR3 is TGTGCCAGCAGTTACCTTCGGGCGGAAGATACGCAGTATTTT. As protein: CASSYLRAEDTQYF.

A single count supports this clone. The chain combines TRBV7-3 with TRBJ2-5, with a possible D match to TRBD1 (5 bases). CDR1 is SGHTA, CDR2 FQGTGA, per germline. The length of the CDR3 is 13 residues. V lost 2 bases and J lost 3, with 7 bases in between. The CDR3 DNA sequence: TGTGCCAGCAGCTTAGTAGGGGAAGAGACCCAGTACTTC. Translation gives CASSLVGEETQYF.

The chain couples TRBV3-1 (or the pseudogene TRBV3-2) to TRBJ2-7, with 9 bases matching TRBD1. Germline CDR1 and CDR2: LGHDT and YNNKEL (reference sequence). The CDR3 totals 17 residues. V lost 4 bases to trimming and J lost 1 base; unmatched junction nucleotides: 11. DNA of the CDR3: TGTGCCAGCAGCCCGCGGACAGGGGAGTTTAGGTCCTACGAGCAGTACTTC. As protein: CASSPRTGEFRSYEQYF.

The V gene is TRBV18, the J gene TRBJ2-2; TRBD2 matches 9 bases. There are 16 residues in the CDR3. Germline lookup yields CDR1 KGHSH and CDR2 LQKENI. V dropped 3 bases and J dropped 1; count of bases not matched to a gene: 3. The CDR3 here is CASSPTTSGNTGELFF. The DNA for the CDR3 is TGTGCCAGCTCACCGACGACTAGCGGGAACACCGGGGAGCTGTTTTTT.